Listed below are T cell receptor beta chains from one sample, sequenced in a study of neoadjuvant anti-PD-1 for oral cavity cancer. Using immunoSEQ multiplex PCR, the repertoire was profiled, and TCRdb retains in-frame clones only, with some absent. This sample carries about 9,800 clones, approximately 59% of them seen once, and the ten largest clones take under 5%. Sequenced here: PBMCs, sampled after nivolumab (anti-PD-1) treatment. These receptors were obtained from a person between 35 and 79 years old with oral cavity squamous cell carcinoma. The CDR3 runs from the conserved cysteine through the conserved F or W.

length | V | CDR3
16 | TRBV6-6 | CASTGVGSGSTDTQYF
15 | TRBV7-2 | CASSFMTGVDYGYTF
15 | TRBV9 | CASSVAGISTDTQYF
14 | TRBV25-1 | CASSDVQGFHEQYF
15 | TRBV11-2 | CASSLSGTVSSPLHF
13 | TRBV10-3 | CAHSGRVYNEQFF
15 | TRBV4-2 | CASSQPGTGGIPLHF
15 | TRBV2 | CASSYQKGPNQPQHF
14 | TRBV6-6 | CASSYYRVGYGYTF
13 | TRBV5-1 | CASSPTGPPEAFF
15 | TRBV5-1 | CASSIGTALNTEAFF
11 | TRBV18 | CASSRQETQYF
16 | TRBV13 | CASSPERDSYNSPLHF
14 | TRBV10-1 | CASRRVCQSETQYF
15 | TRBV5-6 | CASSWGQGMNTEAFF
17 | TRBV27 | CASSLGGTARVNYGYTF
16 | TRBV7-2 | CASRSSYRSSYNEQFF
16 | TRBV7-9 | CASSPPLGGVYNEQFF
15 | TRBV19 | CASRQWRSDNSPLHF
12 | TRBV5-1 | CASSLALNEQFF
13 | TRBV18 | CASSPSERLGAFF
12 | TRBV30 | CAWGKQGRGYTF
12 | TRBV2 | CASRGDNYGYTF
16 | TRBV19 | CATRTGGESYNSPLHF
14 | TRBV9 | CASSVAAQGTGYTF
14 | TRBV4-1 | CASSRPDVARGYTF
15 | TRBV18 | CASSQATGANSPLHF
12 | TRBV11-2 | CASSLGPDEQYF
13 | TRBV30 | CAWSEGGSSPLHF
13 | TRBV29-1 | CSVQTGMGTEAFF
15 | TRBV9 | CASSVGLAGAGEQYF
15 | TRBV19 | CASSVGGSGANVLTF
14 | TRBV5-1 | CASSLRGGRYEQYF
16 | TRBV5-1 | CASSPLGVSSYNEQFF
14 | TRBV6-6 | CASSYKGHGSPLHF
16 | TRBV5-1 | CASSLEGSRYQETQYF
15 | TRBV5-1 | CASSLEPGEDSPLHF
17 | TRBV2 | CASSEGVLGSSYNEQFF
11 | TRBV2 | CASRYENIQYF
17 | TRBV11-2 | CASSLAASVFSGNTIYF
12 | TRBV2 | CARRTTHNEQFF
12 | TRBV14 | CASSQANYGYTF
16 | TRBV5-1 | CASKGQGASYNSPLHF
14 | TRBV19 | CASSVQGPNEKLFF
18 | TRBV7-3 | CASSLTSGGSGSTDTQYF
15 | TRBV12-5 | CASGLTPDGSYEQYF
15 | TRBV28 | CASSLFGQGASPLHF
13 | TRBV5-4 | CASSFGQGNEQFF
18 | TRBV27 | CASRSDHNKGTENTEAFF